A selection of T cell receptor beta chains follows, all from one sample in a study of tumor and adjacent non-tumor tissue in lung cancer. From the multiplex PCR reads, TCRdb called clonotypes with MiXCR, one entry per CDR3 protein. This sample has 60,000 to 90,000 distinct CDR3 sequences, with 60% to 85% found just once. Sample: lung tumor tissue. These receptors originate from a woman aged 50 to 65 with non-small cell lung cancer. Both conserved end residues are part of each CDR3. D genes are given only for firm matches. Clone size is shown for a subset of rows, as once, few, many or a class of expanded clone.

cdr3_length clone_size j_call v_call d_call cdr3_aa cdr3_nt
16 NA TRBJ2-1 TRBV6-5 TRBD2 CASSSWTSLSYNEQIF TGTGCCAGCAGTTCCTGGACTAGCCTTTCCTACAATGAGCAAATCTTC
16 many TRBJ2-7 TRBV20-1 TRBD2 CSAGTSGRSLAYEQYF TGCAGTGCTGGGACTAGCGGGAGGAGTTTAGCCTACGAGCAGTACTTC
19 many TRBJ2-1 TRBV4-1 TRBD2 CASSHPGLAGGPRYNEQFF TGCGCCAGCAGCCATCCGGGACTAGCGGGAGGGCCAAGATACAATGAGCAGTTCTTC
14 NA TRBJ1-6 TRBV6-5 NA CACSDRLGNSPLHF TGTGCCTGCAGCGACCGGTTAGGGAATTCACCCCTCCACTTC
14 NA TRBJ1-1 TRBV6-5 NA CATSLRGGDTEAFF TGTGCCACCAGCTTGCGGGGGGGGGACACTGAAGCTTTCTTT
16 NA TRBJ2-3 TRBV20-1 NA CSASKLLAGVIDTQYF TGCAGTGCGTCAAAGCTCCTAGCAGGCGTAATAGATACGCAGTATTTT
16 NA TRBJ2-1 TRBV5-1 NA CASSLFFDKAYNEQFF TGCGCCAGCAGCCTATTTTTCGACAAAGCCTACAATGAGCAGTTCTTC
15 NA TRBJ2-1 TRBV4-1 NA CASSQEPMEHGEQFF TGCGCCAGCAGCCAAGAACCTATGGAGCATGGAGAGCAGTTCTTT
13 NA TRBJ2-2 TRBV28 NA CANSIGNTGELFF TGTGCCAACAGTATCGGAAACACCGGGGAGCTGTTTTTT
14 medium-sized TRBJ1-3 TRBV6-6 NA CASIQQSPGNTIYF TGTGCCAGCATTCAACAGTCCCCTGGAAACACCATATATTTT
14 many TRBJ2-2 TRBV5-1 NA CASSETGDTGELFF TGCGCCAGCAGTGAAACGGGGGACACCGGGGAGCTGTTTTTT
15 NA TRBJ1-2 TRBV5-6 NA CASSFGMELGYGYTF TGTGCCAGCAGCTTTGGCATGGAACTGGGCTATGGCTACACCTTC
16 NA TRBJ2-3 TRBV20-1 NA CSALPVSKASTDTQYF TGCAGTGCTCTTCCGGTTAGCAAAGCTAGCACAGATACGCAGTATTTT
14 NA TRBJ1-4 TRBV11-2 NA CISSLAGIDEKLFF TGTATCAGCAGCTTAGCAGGGATTGATGAAAAACTGTTTTTT
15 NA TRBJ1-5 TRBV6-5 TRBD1 CAGRWSRDREQHQHF TGTGCCGGCAGATGGAGCCGGGACAGGGAACAGCACCAGCATTTT
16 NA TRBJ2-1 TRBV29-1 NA CSVHRLEGGSYNEQFF TGCAGCGTTCATCGCCTAGAGGGAGGTTCGTACAATGAGCAGTTCTTC
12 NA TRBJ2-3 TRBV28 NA CASSLIIDTQYF TGTGCCAGCAGCTTGATAATAGATACGCAATATTTT
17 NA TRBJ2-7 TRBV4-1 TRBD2 CVSSTGLVGRSSYEQYF TGCGTCAGCAGCACCGGACTAGTGGGTCGGAGCTCCTACGAGCAGTACTTC
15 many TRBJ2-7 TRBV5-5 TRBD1 CASSLSGQGNYEQYF TGTGCCAGCAGCTTGTCGGGACAGGGGAATTACGAGCAGTACTTC
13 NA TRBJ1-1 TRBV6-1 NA CASRYRQGSEAFF TGTGCCAGCAGGTACAGACAAGGAAGTGAAGCTTTCTTT
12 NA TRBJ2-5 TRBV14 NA CANSIQGETQYF TGTGCCAATAGCATCCAGGGGGAGACCCAGTACTTC
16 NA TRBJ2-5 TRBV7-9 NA CASSPSPWAWEETQYF TGTGCCAGCAGTCCCTCTCCGTGGGCATGGGAAGAGACCCAGTACTTC
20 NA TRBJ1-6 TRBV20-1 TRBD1 CSARDTMGTGFSSYNSPLYF TGCAGTGCTAGGGACACCATGGGGACAGGGTTTAGCTCCTATAATTCACCCCTCTACTTT
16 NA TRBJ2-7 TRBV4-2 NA CDSSQDLWEAPREQYF TGTGACAGCAGCCAGGATCTGTGGGAGGCCCCTCGCGAGCAGTACTTC
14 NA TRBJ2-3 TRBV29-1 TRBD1 CMVAGTGAGDTRYF TGCATGGTTGCCGGGACAGGAGCAGGAGATACGCGGTATTTT
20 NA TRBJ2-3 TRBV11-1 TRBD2 CPSSFPPYSSSSGSTDTQYF TGTCCCAGCAGCTTTCCCCCTTATTCTTCGTCTAGCGGCAGCACAGATACGCAGTATTTT
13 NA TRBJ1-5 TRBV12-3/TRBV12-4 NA CVRSLASNQPQHF TGTGTCAGGAGTCTGGCCAGCAATCAGCCTCAGCATTTT
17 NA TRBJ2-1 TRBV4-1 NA CASSQDPRVAPAVEQFF TGCGCCAGCAGCCAAGATCCAAGGGTAGCGCCCGCTGTAGAGCAGTTCTTC
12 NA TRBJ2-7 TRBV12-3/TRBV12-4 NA CASSSGTTRQYF TGTGCCAGCAGTTCGGGGACAACTCGGCAGTACTTC
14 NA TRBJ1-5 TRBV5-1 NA CASRGDGSTQPQHF TGCGCCAGCAGAGGTGATGGAAGCACTCAGCCCCAGCATTTT
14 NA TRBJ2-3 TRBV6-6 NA CASSAQGYTDTQYF TGTGCCAGCAGTGCCCAGGGATACACTGATACGCAATATTTT
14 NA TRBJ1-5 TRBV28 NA CASSPRPDNQPRQF TGTGCCAGCAGCCCCAGACCAGACAATCAGCCCCGGCAATTT
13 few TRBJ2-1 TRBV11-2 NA CASSLKLSGEQFF TGTGCCAGCAGCTTAAAGCTGAGCGGCGAGCAGTTCTTC
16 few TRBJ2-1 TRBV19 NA CASSIGGLLTYNEQFF TGTGCCAGTAGTATCGGGGGACTGCTGACCTACAATGAGCAGTTCTTC
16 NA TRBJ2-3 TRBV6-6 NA CASSYHRQEVVDTHYF TGTGCCAGCAGTTATCATAGACAGGAAGTGGTAGATACGCACTATTTT
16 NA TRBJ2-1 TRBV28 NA CVSRGMIQSSYNEQFF TGTGTCAGCAGGGGCATGATTCAAAGCTCCTACAATGAGCAGTTCTTC
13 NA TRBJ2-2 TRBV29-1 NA CSVVNRVTGELLF TGCAGCGTTGTCAACAGGGTCACCGGGGAACTGTTGTTT
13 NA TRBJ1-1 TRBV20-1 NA CSASPGTNTEAYF TGCAGTGCTAGCCCGGGGACGAACACTGAAGCTTACTTT
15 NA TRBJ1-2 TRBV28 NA CASSLMGAWNYDYIF TGTGCCAGCAGTTTAATGGGGGCCTGGAACTATGACTACATCTTC
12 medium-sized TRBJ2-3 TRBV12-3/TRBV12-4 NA CASSLRADTQYF TGTGCCAGCAGTTTAAGGGCAGATACGCAGTATTTT
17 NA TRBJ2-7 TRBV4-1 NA CASYQDPRVVPTVEQYF TGCGCCAGCTACCAAGATCCAAGGGTAGTGCCCACTGTGGAGCAGTACTTC
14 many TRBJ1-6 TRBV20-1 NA CSARWQGYNSPLHF TGCAGTGCTAGGTGGCAGGGCTATAATTCACCCCTCCACTTT